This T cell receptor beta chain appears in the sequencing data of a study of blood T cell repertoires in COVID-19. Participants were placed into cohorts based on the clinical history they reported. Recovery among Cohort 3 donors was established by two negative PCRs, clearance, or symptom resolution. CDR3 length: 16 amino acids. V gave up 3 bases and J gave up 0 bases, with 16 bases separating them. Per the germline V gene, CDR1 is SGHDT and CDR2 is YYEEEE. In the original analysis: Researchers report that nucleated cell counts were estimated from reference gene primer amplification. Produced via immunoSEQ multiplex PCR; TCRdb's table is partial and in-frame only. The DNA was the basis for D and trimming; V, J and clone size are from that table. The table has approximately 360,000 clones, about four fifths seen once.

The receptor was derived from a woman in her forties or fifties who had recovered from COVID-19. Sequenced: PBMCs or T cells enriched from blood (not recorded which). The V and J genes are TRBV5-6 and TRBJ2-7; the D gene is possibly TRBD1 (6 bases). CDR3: CASSSRLRGSSYEQYF. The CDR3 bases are TGTGCCAGCAGCTCGCGACTCAGGGGTTCCTCCTACGAGCAGTACTTC.